This T cell receptor (beta chain) was obtained from a study of shared clonotypes between healthy human individuals. TCRdb's copy holds only in-frame clones and misses some; the assay was immunoSEQ multiplex PCR. The data contain 2 million to 3 million clones, roughly 93% of them singletons. The receptor was derived from a man between 18 and 29 years old in good health. Some clones in this sample may be carry-over from other donors' samples. Sequencing was carried out using naive CD4+ T cells from PBMCs. Subset of the sample: CD45RA+ positively selected.

CDR3 loop: CASGLAGGPIGEQFF. For the CDR3, the DNA is TGTGCCAGCGGACTAGCGGGAGGGCCTATCGGTGAGCAGTTCTTC. The chain combines TRBV27 with TRBJ2-1, with 15 positions matching TRBD2. This CDR3 contains 15 residues. V lost 8 bases, J lost 9 bases, and 8 bases stayed unmatched. CDR1 and CDR2 from the germline V gene are MNHEY and SMNVEV (reference sequence).